Shown below are 17 T cell receptor beta chains from a single sample sequenced in a study of read filtering for tumor transcriptome and immune sequencing. This library used about 360 ng RNA and molecular barcoded adaptors spanning alpha/delta and beta/gamma chains. TCRdb re-derived calls from the reads in MiXCR, one entry per CDR3 protein. The sample has approximately 62,000 distinct CDR3 sequences, roughly 19% seen once. The sample was a population of CD138-negative cells sorted from bone marrow. The receptors here all came from a donor over 35 with multiple myeloma.

This clonotype appeared many times. Without the conserved terminal phenylalanine or tryptophan, this CDR3 likely stems from a read error. The chain is built from TRBV29-1 and TRBJ2-3; TRBD2 matches 7 bases. The J segment lost 3 bases and the V segment lost 6 bases, leaving 15 bases of the junction unmatched. Germline-derived CDR1 and CDR2 are SQVTM and ANQGSEA. This CDR3 spans 16 amino acids. The CDR3 nucleotides read TGCAGCGTGGGTTCCGGCGGGAGTACGGGAACAGATACGCAGTATTGT. Its translation: CSVGSGGSTGTDTQYC.

This clonotype was observed many times. V and J are TRBV12-3 or TRBV12-4 and TRBJ2-2; D gene uncertain. Trimming took 7 bases from V and 2 from J, leaving 8 bases between them. CDR3 length: 13 residues. The CDR3 sequence is CASTLRNTGELFF. DNA of the CDR3: TGTGCCAGCACCCTCCGTAACACCGGGGAGCTGTTTTTT.

This clonotype occurred many times. In nucleotides, the CDR3 is TGTGCCAGCAGACTTTGGGAGGGTGAAGCTTTCTTT. Its protein is CASRLWEGEAFF. V and J are TRBV6-2 or TRBV6-3 and TRBJ1-1; D unclear. The CDR3 has 12 residues. Trimming took off 6 bases at V and 7 bases at J, with 12 bases between the two ends. Germline V lookup: CDR1 MNHEY, CDR2 SVGEGT.

As to this clonotype: This sequence is one base from a far larger clone and is likely a read error. The chain has TRBV11-2 and TRBJ2-5, with D perhaps matching TRBD1 (6 bases). Germline V lookup: CDR1 SGHAT, CDR2 FQNNGV. CDR3 length equals 11 residues. Deletions cut 5 bases from V and 7 bases from J, with 8 bases between. CDR3 amino acids: CASSLGGTQYF. The CDR3, as DNA: TGTGCCAGCAGCCTAGGGGGGACCCAGTACTTC. The full variable domain, its missing parts supplied by reference TRBV11-2 and TRBJ2-5, is EAGVAQSPRYKIIEKRQSVAFWCNPISGHATLYWYQQILGQGPKLLIQFQNNGVVDDSQLPKDRFSAERLKGVDSTLKIQPAKLEDSAVYLCASSLGGTQYFGPGTRLLVL.

This clonotype was counted at least ten times. V and J are TRBV20-1 and TRBJ2-5; D assignment may be TRBD1 or TRBD2 (6 bases each). Trimming removed 0 bases at V and 4 bases at J, with 15 bases between. This CDR3 contains 15 residues. Germline CDR1 and CDR2: DFQATT and SNEGSKA (reference sequence). CDR3 DNA sequence: TGCAGTGCTAGAGATCGGAGCAGGGGAGGAGAGACCCAGTACTTC. Translation: CSARDRSRGGETQYF.

This clonotype was observed at least ten times. This chain links TRBV5-1 with TRBJ2-5, with D maybe TRBD2 (5 bases). Trimming pared 1 base from V and 2 bases from J, leaving 6 bases between. CDR1 is SGHRS, CDR2 YFSETQ, per germline. The CDR3 length is 13 residues. CDR3 loop: CASSLSGQETQYF. For the CDR3, the DNA is TGCGCCAGCAGCTTGAGCGGTCAAGAGACCCAGTACTTC.

In this sample, this clonotype turned up many times. This sequence joins TRBV28 and TRBJ2-1; 8 bases fit TRBD2. CDR3 length: 19 amino acids. The V gene's germline CDR1 is MDHEN and CDR2 SYDVKM. V gave up 4 bases and J gave up 5 bases; unmatched junction bases: 19. The CDR3 bases are TGTGCCAGCAGTTGGCCCGCTACCCCCCGGACCGGGGGGGACAATGAGCAGTTCTTC. It specifies CASSWPATPRTGGDNEQFF.

This clonotype was observed many times. J is TRBJ2-2 and V is TRBV19; D possibly corresponds to TRBD2 (5 bases). The CDR3 consists of 16 residues. Germline V gene lookup returns CDR1 LNHDA and CDR2 SQIVND (reference sequence). Deletions cut 7 bases from V and 1 base from J, with 16 bases between. The CDR3, as DNA: TGTGCCAGTAAGGCGAAAGCGGACTGGAACACCGGGGAGCTGTTTTTT. This encodes CASKAKADWNTGELFF.

As to this clonotype: Possible read error: a much larger clone is one base away. The final CDR3 position lacks the conserved phenylalanine or tryptophan, pointing to a likely read error. This chain's CDR3 is CASSPGQGRNEKLFL. For the CDR3, the DNA is TGTGCCAGCTCACCGGGACAGGGACGGAATGAAAAACTGTTTCTT. The chain couples TRBV18 to TRBJ1-4; 9 positions agree with TRBD1. The ends lost 3 bases at V and 5 bases at J; junction bases unmatched: 4. In germline, CDR1 is KGHSH, CDR2 LQKENI. The CDR3 runs to 15 residues.

Ten or more counts support this clonotype. The chain joins TRBV28 to TRBJ1-2; 8 nucleotides line up with TRBD1. The CDR3 sequence is 16 residues long. The ends lost 6 bases at V and 4 bases at J; junction bases unmatched: 13. Germline loops: CDR1 MDHEN, CDR2 SYDVKM. CDR3 bases: TGTGCCAGCAGAAACCCACAGGGGGTACGTCTCTATGGCTACACCTTC. Its protein is CASRNPQGVRLYGYTF.

V and J are TRBV28 and TRBJ2-7, with D maybe TRBD2 (6 bases). The CDR3 loop spans 14 amino acids. Per germline, CDR1 MDHEN and CDR2 SYDVKM. V was cut by 6 bases and J by 6 bases, with 18 bases left in between. CDR3 in amino acids: CASSRDWSTAEQYF. CDR3 sequence (DNA): TGTGCCAGCAGCAGGGACTGGAGTACGGCCGAGCAGTACTTC.

This clonotype was recorded at least ten times. V gene TRBV20-1 combines with J gene TRBJ2-3; D is possibly TRBD1 (6 bases). CDR1 is DFQATT, CDR2 SNEGSKA, per germline (reference sequence). CDR3 length equals 15 residues. V was clipped by 0 bases and J by 1 base, with 11 bases between them. The CDR3 region has the DNA TGCAGTGCTAGAGATTCGACAGGAGGCACAGATACGCAGTATTTT. This codes for CSARDSTGGTDTQYF.

With regard to this clonotype: The junction departs from the called germline gene at one end, perhaps through a read error. In nucleotides, the CDR3 is TGCGCCAGCAGCTTGGAGGACAGGGGCACAGATACGCAGAATTTT. Translated: CASSLEDRGTDTQNF. The chain combines TRBV5-1 with TRBJ2-3; 9 bases match TRBD1. CDR1 SGHRS and CDR2 YFSETQ come from the germline V gene. The CDR3 spans 15 residues.

In this sample, this clonotype turned up many times. The chain couples TRBV3-1 to TRBJ2-1; a possible D gene is TRBD2 (5 bases). Trimming shortened V by 4 bases and J by 2 bases, and 18 bases separated the two germline ends. Germline V lookup: CDR1 LGHDT, CDR2 YNNKEL (reference sequence). The CDR3 contains 17 residues. CDR3 sequence: CASSPVVDYTTYNEQFF. In DNA, the CDR3 is TGTGCCAGCAGCCCCGTTGTCGACTATACTACCTACAATGAGCAGTTCTTC.

There are many counts of this clonotype. Here the CDR3 reads CATSRGGGSGTDTQYF. The CDR3 nucleotides read TGTGCCACCAGCAGAGGCGGGGGGTCTGGCACAGATACGCAGTATTTT. This chain connects TRBV15 to TRBJ2-3; 8 bases match TRBD2. The trim removed 1 base at V and 1 base at J, leaving 4 bases unmatched. CDR1 is LNHNV, CDR2 YYDKDF, per germline (reference sequence). This CDR3 is 16 amino acids long.

This clonotype occurred many times. V and J are TRBV20-1 and TRBJ1-2, with 9 nucleotides matching TRBD1. Looked up from germline, CDR1 is DFQATT and CDR2 is SNEGSKA (reference sequence). The V and J ends lost 2 bases and 4 bases, in that order; junction bases with no gene match: 17. This CDR3 contains 18 residues. CDR3 region: CSARPPGTGSLGGYGYTF. CDR3 DNA: TGCAGTGCTAGACCCCCCGGGACAGGGTCCCTCGGGGGCTATGGCTACACCTTC.

This clonotype came up a few times. A much larger clone sits a single nucleotide away, making a read error possible. The rearrangement joins TRBV5-1 to TRBJ1-1; 9 bases line up with TRBD1. V was clipped by 4 bases and J by 3 bases; unmatched bases: 7. Germline CDR1 reads SGHRS; CDR2 reads YFSETQ. The CDR3 is made up of 15 amino acids. The CDR3 DNA follows: TGCGCCAGCAGCGAAGGGACAGGGCGGTACACTGAAGCTTTCTTT. Translated, it gives CASSEGTGRYTEAFF.